One and the same sample provided the 12 T cell receptor beta chains below, sequenced in a study of T-cell reconstitution after alpha-beta-depleted transplantation in children. Unique molecular identifiers were used to barcode this TCRbeta library. TCRdb recomputed calls from the PCR reads with MiXCR, one row per CDR3 protein. This sample has around 500,000 distinct CDR3 sequences, with under 30% found just once. The sequences come from PBMCs, mostly from graft donor cells, collected 360 days after TCRalphabeta/CD19-depleted stem cell transplant. These receptors all come from a boy younger than two who had a stem cell transplant for acute myeloid leukemia, so the T cells may come from the graft donor.

This clonotype was recorded a few times. The V call is TRBV20-1, the J call TRBJ2-1; perhaps TRBD2 as D (5 bases). The CDR3 is 13 residues long. The V end was cut by 5 bases, the J end by 7 bases, with 15 bases between. Germline V gene data show CDR1 as DFQATT and CDR2 as SNEGSKA (reference sequence). The CDR3 here is CSAPRRSGNEQFF. Written as DNA, the CDR3 is TGCAGTGCTCCACGTCGTTCGGGGAATGAGCAGTTCTTC.

The chain combines TRBV6-4 with TRBJ1-5; D is ambiguous. The V end lost 2 bases, the J end lost 5 bases, and 10 bases lay between the germline ends. Germline V gene sequence: CDR1 MRHNA, CDR2 SNTAGT. There are 14 residues in the CDR3. The CDR3 DNA reads TGTGCCAGCAGTGACCCCATATGCCATCAGCCCCAGCATTTT. Translating gives CASSDPICHQPQHF.

This clonotype has only a few counts. The chain carries TRBV5-1 and TRBJ2-7; the match to TRBD2 covers 13 bases. The junction had 4 bases not matched to a gene; V was cut back by 4 bases and J by 0 bases. From germline, CDR1 is SGHRS and CDR2 YFSETQ. The CDR3 has 16 amino acids. The CDR3 protein is CASSRGLAGDSYEQYF. DNA for the CDR3: TGCGCCAGCAGCCGAGGACTAGCGGGGGACTCCTACGAGCAGTACTTC.

This clonotype has a count of ten or more. The chain recombines TRBV24-1 with TRBJ2-1, with D maybe TRBD2 (7 bases). Trimming shortened V by 0 bases and J by 5 bases, and 13 bases separated the two germline ends. Germline loops: CDR1 KGHDR, CDR2 SFDVKD. The CDR3 sequence is 16 residues long. CDR3 DNA: TGTGCCACCAGTGATTTGGCGGGGGCGCGAGACAATGAGCAGTTCTTC. This codes for CATSDLAGARDNEQFF.

As DNA, the CDR3 is TGCAGTGCCTGGGGGCTAGCGGGGGTCATTTCTTACAATGAGCAGTTCTTC. It codes for CSAWGLAGVISYNEQFF. The gene calls are TRBV20-1 and TRBJ2-1, with 10 nucleotides matching TRBD2. V lost 6 bases to trimming and J lost 4 bases; unmatched junction nucleotides: 15. CDR1 is DFQATT, CDR2 SNEGSKA, per germline (reference sequence). CDR3 size: 17 residues.

The chain joins TRBV5-1 to TRBJ2-1; no clear D. CDR3 length: 16 amino acids. Germline CDR1 is SGHRS and CDR2 is YFSETQ. The V end lost 0 bases, the J end lost 4 bases, and 14 bases lay between the germline ends. For the CDR3, the DNA is TGCGCCAGCAGCTTGGAGGGCGGAGATCTTTACAATGAGCAGTTCTTC. Translation: CASSLEGGDLYNEQFF.

This clonotype was counted between two and nine times. The rearrangement links TRBV28 to TRBJ1-5; D gene unclear. The germline V gene has CDR1 MDHEN and CDR2 SYDVKM. The V and J ends lost 7 bases and 2 bases respectively, with 12 bases between them. The CDR3 sequence is 14 residues long. The CDR3 region is CASKGFGGNQPQHF. CDR3 bases: TGTGCCAGCAAAGGTTTCGGCGGCAATCAGCCCCAGCATTTT.

This clonotype was observed once. The chain couples TRBV18 to TRBJ1-2, with D possibly matching TRBD1 (6 bases). Trimming removed 3 bases at V and 6 bases at J, with 11 bases between. Germline V CDR1 and CDR2: KGHSH, LQKENI. CDR3 size: 13 residues. The CDR3 DNA sequence: TGTGCCAGCTCACCTACTGAGGGGGATGGCTACACCTTC. Translation: CASSPTEGDGYTF.

This clonotype was counted ten times or more. The V gene is TRBV20-1, the J gene TRBJ2-1; the D gene is possibly TRBD2 (7 bases). The CDR3 extends over 14 amino acids. In germline, CDR1 is DFQATT, CDR2 SNEGSKA (reference sequence). V was pared by 4 bases and J by 7 bases, with 17 bases between. This chain's CDR3 is CSATAGARRNEQFF. As DNA, the CDR3 is TGCAGTGCTACGGCGGGGGCCCGAAGGAATGAGCAGTTCTTC.

The table lists this clonotype with many counts. This chain connects TRBV20-1 to TRBJ2-1; 12 bases fit TRBD2. J gave up 5 bases and V 1 base, and 15 bases lay outside the gene matches. This CDR3 region has 19 residues. In germline, CDR1 is DFQATT, CDR2 SNEGSKA (reference sequence). The CDR3 sequence is CSARVGLAGGRGTHNEQFF. DNA for the CDR3: TGCAGTGCTAGAGTTGGTCTAGCGGGGGGGCGGGGCACACACAATGAGCAGTTCTTC.

This clonotype was seen many times. This chain joins TRBV5-1 and TRBJ2-7, with D possibly TRBD2 on 5 matching bases. Germline CDR1 is SGHRS and CDR2 is YFSETQ. The ends were cut back, 4 bases at V and 2 bases at J, with 10 bases in the middle. This CDR3 spans 13 amino acids. The CDR3 loop reads CASSIHGTYEQYF. CDR3 nucleotide sequence: TGCGCCAGCAGCATCCACGGGACCTACGAGCAGTACTTC. Full variable domain (remainder filled in from reference TRBV5-1 and TRBJ2-7): KAGVTQTPRYLIKTRGQQVTLSCSPISGHRSVSWYQQTPGQGLQFLFEYFSETQRNKGNFPGRFSGRQFSNSRSEMNVSTLELGDSALYLCASSIHGTYEQYFGPGTRLTVT.

Only a few counts were recorded for this clonotype. The chain has TRBV7-2 and TRBJ2-3; D possibly corresponds to TRBD2 (6 bases). Per the germline V gene, CDR1 is SGHTA and CDR2 is FQGNSA. Trimming shortened V by 6 bases and J by 8 bases, and 12 bases separated the two germline ends. The CDR3 consists of 12 residues. The CDR3 loop is CASSPLGGTQYF. CDR3 in DNA: TGTGCCAGCAGTCCCCTGGGGGGTACGCAGTATTTT.